This TCR beta chain was recorded in a study of CD4 T cells in relation to SARS-CoV-2 and coronaviruses. Whole-study results and caveats: The assay detects memory recall responses, not culture-primed primary responses.

The unexposed donors gave CD4+ T cells in 2011-2018, prior to COVID-19. To note about this clone: Its matching antigen is unknown.

V gave up 6 bases and J gave up 0 bases, with 11 bases separating them. CDR1 is KGHSH and CDR2 is LQKENI in the germline V gene. This CDR3 comprises 14 residues. Repertoires were generated with immunoSEQ multiplex PCR, while TCRdb's copy carries only in-frame clones and drops some. The sample has about 68,000 clones, approximately 95% seen once. Sequenced material: naive CD4+ T cells from PBMCs. Subset denoted: naive CD4+ T cells isolated by negative enrichment. The receptor's source is a human donor in good health. The chain recombines TRBV18 with TRBJ1-1; no definite D call. Written as DNA, the CDR3 is TGTGCCAGCTCGTCCACAAACATGAACACTGAAGCTTTCTTT. The encoded protein is CASSSTNMNTEAFF. Together with reference TRBV18 and TRBJ1-1, the CDR3 gives the full variable domain: NAGVMQNPRHLVRRRGQEARLRCSPMKGHSHVYWYRQLPEEGLKFMVYLQKENIIDESGMPKERFSAEFPKEGPSILRIQQVVRGDSAAYFCASSSTNMNTEAFFGQGTRLTVV.